These 8 T cell receptor beta chains were all obtained from the same sample, sequenced in a study of cytomegalovirus exposure and HLA in healthy donors. A multiplex PCR was run with 60 Vbeta primers and 13 Jbeta primers. Sequenced by immunoSEQ multiplex PCR; TCRdb stores in-frame clones only, minus some. Of 130,000 to 150,000 clones in the sample, 73% were seen once. Source material: PBMCs. All receptors come from a woman in her forties in good health and CMV-seronegative.

CDR3 DNA: TGTGCCAGCAGCACCACTAAGGGGGCGCGGAGCACAGATACGCAGTATTTT. Protein sequence: CASSTTKGARSTDTQYF. This chain joins TRBV5-8 and TRBJ2-3; the match to TRBD1 covers 7 bases. V shed 4 bases, J shed 0 bases, and the junction held 11 bases outside the gene matches. This CDR3 region has 17 residues. Germline V CDR1 and CDR2: SGHTS, YDEGEE.

The chain uses TRBV21-1 and TRBJ1-5; the D call TRBD1 from the table was never checked on the DNA. TRBV21-1 is described as a pseudogene. The CDR3 runs to 21 residues. CDR3 amino acids: CASLLRVDEKPGQGANQPQHF. DNA of the CDR3: TGTGCCAGCCTTCTCCGGGTTGACGAAAAACCGGGACAGGGGGCCAATCAGCCCCAGCATTTT.

The chain couples TRBV7-2 to TRBJ1-6, with D perhaps matching TRBD1 (5 bases). CDR3 length: 15 residues. V lost 1 base, J lost 8 bases, and 12 bases lay in between. Germline V gene data show CDR1 as SGHTA and CDR2 as FQGNSA. The CDR3 loop is CASSLGGGDYSPLHF. DNA for the CDR3: TGTGCCAGCAGCTTAGGGGGAGGGGATTATTCACCCCTCCACTTT.

The chain links TRBV7-9 to TRBJ2-5, with 7 bases matching TRBD1. This CDR3 contains 14 residues. Germline CDR1 SEHNR, CDR2 FQNEAQ (reference sequence). V was pared by 2 bases and J by 3 bases, with 3 bases of the junction left unmatched. The CDR3 is CASSLRGQKETQYF. CDR3 bases: TGTGCCAGCAGCTTAAGGGGGCAGAAAGAGACCCAGTACTTC.

The gene calls are TRBV7-8 and TRBJ1-5, with D tentatively TRBD1 (6 bases). The CDR3 totals 19 residues. Trimming removed 3 bases at V and 4 bases at J, with 25 bases between. Germline-derived CDR1 and CDR2 are SGHVS and FQNEAQ. The DNA of the CDR3 is TGTGCCAGCAGCTTGTTACAAAAACAGGGCGAGAAGCTAAATCAGCCCCAGCATTTT. Translation gives CASSLLQKQGEKLNQPQHF.

This clone turned up a few times. The J gene is TRBJ1-2, the V gene TRBV6-6; weak D call: TRBD1 (5 bases). Per germline, CDR1 MNHNY and CDR2 SVGAGI (reference sequence). V shed 6 bases and J shed 7 bases, with 18 bases lying between them. The CDR3 consists of 14 residues. CDR3 region: CASRGGGRTFGYTF. CDR3 nucleotides: TGTGCCAGCAGAGGTGGGGGGAGAACGTTTGGCTACACCTTC.

This clone came up a few times. The rearrangement joins TRBV4-1 to TRBJ1-5; D not certain. The CDR3 spans 13 residues. V was pared by 1 base and J by 7 bases, with 8 bases between. CDR1 MGHRA and CDR2 YSYEKL come from the germline V gene. CDR3 sequence: CASSQGAGQPQHF. CDR3 DNA sequence: TGCGCCAGCAGCCAAGGGGCCGGACAGCCCCAGCATTTT.

The gene calls are TRBV5-1 and TRBJ2-7; maybe TRBD2 (5 bases). V was trimmed by 4 bases and J by 7 bases, leaving 15 bases between them. Germline assignment: CDR1 SGHRS and CDR2 YFSETQ. The CDR3 is 13 amino acids. CDR3 DNA sequence: TGCGCCAGCAGCGTGGAGGTGGGCCGGGAGCAGTACTTC. Encoded protein: CASSVEVGREQYF.